The 21 T cell receptor beta chains reported below all come from one sample, sequenced in a study of beta chain features in type 1 diabetes. Every bit of the isolated RNA underwent reverse transcription, so sequencing read expressed TCRB transcripts. Sequenced by immunoSEQ multiplex PCR; TCRdb stores in-frame clones only, minus some. The table includes 130,000 or so clones, over 8% detected once. Sequenced sample: central memory CD4+ T cells from blood. These TCRs come from a middle-aged woman in good health.

There are many counts of this clone. The genes are TRBV29-1 and TRBJ2-7, with D possibly matching TRBD2 (6 bases). V was trimmed by 7 bases and J by 2 bases, leaving 6 bases between them. The CDR3 extends over 10 amino acids. Germline V gene lookup returns CDR1 SQVTM and CDR2 ANQGSEA. The CDR3 region has the DNA TGCAGCGCGGGGGCCTACGAGCAGTACTTC. Translated: CSAGAYEQYF.

This clone was seen ten or more times. The rearrangement joins TRBV6-5 to TRBJ2-3; 12 nucleotides agree with TRBD1. The germline V gene encodes CDR1 MNHEY and CDR2 SVGAGI. The CDR3 sequence is 16 residues long. V trimming: 2 bases; J trimming: 4 bases; junction bases outside the gene matches: 4. CDR3 nucleotides: TGTGCCAGCAGTTACCTGGGACAGGGGGCCGCAGATACGCAGTATTTT. This encodes CASSYLGQGAADTQYF.

The V and J genes are TRBV6-5 and TRBJ2-2, with D perhaps matching TRBD2 (6 bases). This CDR3 has 15 residues. V lost 2 bases, J lost 0 bases, and 7 bases lay in between. Germline CDR1 reads MNHEY; CDR2 reads SVGAGI. The CDR3: CASSYGGSNTGELFF. CDR3 nucleotides: TGTGCCAGCAGTTACGGGGGGTCGAACACCGGGGAGCTGTTTTTT.

This clone was observed a handful of times. This chain joins TRBV4-1 and TRBJ2-7, with 14 bases aligning to TRBD2. This CDR3 comprises 18 residues. The V and J ends lost 4 bases and 4 bases, in that order; junction bases with no gene match: 12. Germline CDR1 and CDR2: MGHRA and YSYEKL. CDR3 DNA sequence: TGCGCCAGCAGCCCGACTAGCGGGGGGGCCGACCGGATTTACGAGCAGTACTTC. It codes for CASSPTSGGADRIYEQYF.

A few counts support this clone. This chain joins TRBV11-2 and TRBJ2-1; the D gene is possibly TRBD1 (5 bases). From germline, CDR1 is SGHAT and CDR2 FQNNGV. V lost 5 bases, J lost 10 bases, and 15 bases lay in between. This CDR3 contains 13 residues. CDR3 sequence: CASSAVGAWEQFF. CDR3 bases: TGTGCCAGCAGCGCGGTAGGGGCATGGGAGCAGTTCTTC.

This sequence joins TRBV25-1 and TRBJ1-1; 7 nucleotides line up with TRBD1. The germline gives CDR1 MGHDK, CDR2 SYGVNS. The CDR3 covers 13 residues. The trim removed 8 bases at V and 0 bases at J, leaving 3 bases unmatched. Written as DNA, the CDR3 is TGTGCCAGCTTCGGGACAGTGAACACTGAAGCTTTCTTT. Translation: CASFGTVNTEAFF.

This clone has more than one count but fewer than ten. The chain is built from TRBV6-5 and TRBJ1-2; D uncertain. The CDR3 is 12 residues long. V was pared by 6 bases and J by 5 bases, with 10 bases between. Germline loops: CDR1 MNHEY, CDR2 SVGAGI. The CDR3 loop reads CASRDYLYGYTF. The CDR3 region has the DNA TGTGCCAGCAGAGACTACCTTTATGGCTACACCTTC.

The chain has TRBV18 and TRBJ1-1; D is perhaps TRBD1 (5 bases). The CDR3 contains 15 residues. The V gene's germline CDR1 is KGHSH and CDR2 LQKENI. V was trimmed by 8 bases and J by 3 bases, leaving 19 bases between them. In DNA, the CDR3 is TGTGCCAGCCCCGCCAGGGAAAGTGGGGACACTGAAGCTTTCTTT. Its translation is CASPARESGDTEAFF.

This clone was picked up a small number of times. The chain combines TRBV6-5 with TRBJ2-5, with TRBD2 matching over 12 bases. TRBJ2-7 matches the DNA end more closely, so the J call is doubtful. Per germline, CDR1 MNHEY and CDR2 SVGAGI. This CDR3 region has 14 residues. The CDR3 loop reads CASSLAGGPYEQYF. The CDR3 region has the DNA TGTGCCAGCAGCCTAGCGGGGGGGCCCTACGAGCAGTACTTC.

The V call is TRBV10-3, the J call TRBJ2-3; D may be TRBD1 (7 bases). V shed 6 bases and J shed 2 bases, with 12 bases lying between them. The germline CDR1 and CDR2 sequences are ENHRY and SYGVKD. The CDR3 extends over 14 amino acids. The CDR3 DNA sequence: TGTGCCATCAGGGAGGGACAGCTCACAGATACGCAGTATTTT. Translated, it gives CAIREGQLTDTQYF.

This chain links TRBV29-1 with TRBJ1-4, with D hard to call. Germline loops: CDR1 SQVTM, CDR2 ANQGSEA. This CDR3 has 14 amino acids. V shed 5 bases and J shed 8 bases, with 18 bases lying between them. CDR3 in DNA: TGCAGCGTTCCTGGCCAGGCCCCGGGGGAAAAACTGTTTTTT. This gives the protein CSVPGQAPGEKLFF. Drawing the rest from reference TRBV29-1 and TRBJ1-4, the complete variable domain is SAVISQKPSRDICQRGTSLTIQCQVDSQVTMMFWYRQQPGQSLTLIATANQGSEATYESGFVIDKFPISRPNLTFSTLTVSNMSPEDSSIYLCSVPGQAPGEKLFFGSGTQLSVL.

This clone was detected a few times. One junction end disagrees with the germline gene, perhaps due to a read error. V and J are TRBV5-6 and TRBJ2-7; maybe TRBD1 (6 bases). Germline V gene data show CDR1 as SGHDT and CDR2 as YYEEEE. The CDR3 covers 13 residues. CDR3 loop: CASSLGTEERVRF. CDR3 bases: TGTGCCAGCAGCTTGGGGACAGAAGAACGGGTTCGCTTC.

J is TRBJ2-7 and V is TRBV25-1; TRBD1 aligns across 7 bases. After removal of 8 bases from V and 2 bases from J, the junction contained 9 bases not matched to a gene. The CDR3 length is 14 residues. Per the germline V gene, CDR1 is MGHDK and CDR2 is SYGVNS. Written as DNA, the CDR3 is TGTGCCAGCTCTCGACAGGGCCCCCCCTACGAGCAGTACTTC. Protein: CASSRQGPPYEQYF.

This clone was seen a few times. The CDR3 region has the DNA TGTGCCAGCAGCTTGGGCACAGGGGGGAACACTGAAGCTTTCTTT. It codes for CASSLGTGGNTEAFF. The chain employs TRBV11-3 and TRBJ1-1; 8 positions match TRBD1. CDR1 is SGHNT, CDR2 YENEEA, per germline. V trimming: 3 bases; J trimming: 1 base; junction bases outside the gene matches: 4. The CDR3 has 15 amino acids.

The genes are TRBV5-1 and TRBJ1-2, with D possibly matching TRBD1 (5 bases). The germline V gene has CDR1 SGHRS and CDR2 YFSETQ. V shed 7 bases and J shed 4 bases, with 20 bases lying between them. This CDR3 is 15 amino acids long. The CDR3 spells CASRPDTVTPYGYTF. The CDR3 coding sequence is TGCGCCAGCCGCCCGGACACCGTAACCCCCTATGGCTACACCTTC. Full variable domain (missing parts from reference TRBV5-1 and TRBJ1-2): KAGVTQTPRYLIKTRGQQVTLSCSPISGHRSVSWYQQTPGQGLQFLFEYFSETQRNKGNFPGRFSGRQFSNSRSEMNVSTLELGDSALYLCASRPDTVTPYGYTFGSGTRLTVV.

This clone showed up just a few times. In the same sample, other DNA sequences code for this CDR3. The chain recombines TRBV2 with TRBJ1-6, with 9 nucleotides matching TRBD1. V gave up 6 bases and J gave up 7 bases; unmatched junction bases: 4. Germline V lookup: CDR1 SNHLY, CDR2 FYNNEI. CDR3 length equals 14 residues. DNA for the CDR3: TGTGCCAGCAGCCCGGGACAGGGAAATTCACCCCTCCACTTT. Protein: CASSPGQGNSPLHF.

This chain uses TRBV4-3 with TRBJ2-3, with D possibly being TRBD2 (5 bases). Germline V CDR1 and CDR2: LGHNA, YSLEER. This CDR3 is 16 amino acids long. V was shortened by 5 bases and J by 4 bases, with 19 bases between the two germline ends. The CDR3 loop is CASSSHRGSRSDTQYF. CDR3 DNA: TGCGCCAGCAGCTCTCACCGGGGAAGTAGGTCAGATACGCAGTATTTT.

The chain recombines TRBV6-6 with TRBJ2-7; D possibly corresponds to TRBD1 (5 bases). CDR1 MNHNY and CDR2 SVGAGI come from the germline V gene (reference sequence). The V end was cut by 7 bases, the J end by 5 bases, with 18 bases between. The length of the CDR3 is 14 residues. CDR3 coding DNA: TGTGCCAGCACCGCCCAGGGTCGGTACGACGAGCAGTACTTC. It translates to CASTAQGRYDEQYF.

The V and J genes are TRBV7-6 and TRBJ1-1; D remains unclear. CDR1 is SGHVS, CDR2 FNYEAQ, per germline. CDR3 length: 13 amino acids. V was clipped by 5 bases and J by 0 bases, with 7 bases between them. This CDR3 is CASSPAVNTEAFF. Written as DNA, the CDR3 is TGTGCCAGCAGCCCGGCGGTGAACACTGAAGCTTTCTTT.

The chain couples TRBV5-4 to TRBJ1-2, with 7 bases matching TRBD1. The CDR3 covers 16 residues. Germline CDR1 is SGHNT and CDR2 is YYREEE (reference sequence). The trim removed 1 base at V and 6 bases at J, leaving 12 bases unmatched. The CDR3 sequence is CASSLPRQGTVDGYTF. CDR3 coding DNA: TGTGCCAGCAGCTTGCCGCGACAGGGAACAGTTGATGGCTACACCTTC.

The rearrangement joins TRBV2 to TRBJ2-1, with no clear D. The CDR3 is 12 residues long. Germline CDR1 is SNHLY and CDR2 is FYNNEI. V dropped 4 bases and J dropped 6 bases, with 7 bases sitting between them. CDR3 nucleotides: TGTGCCAGCAGTGGCAGGCCCAATGAGCAGTTCTTC. Encoded protein: CASSGRPNEQFF.